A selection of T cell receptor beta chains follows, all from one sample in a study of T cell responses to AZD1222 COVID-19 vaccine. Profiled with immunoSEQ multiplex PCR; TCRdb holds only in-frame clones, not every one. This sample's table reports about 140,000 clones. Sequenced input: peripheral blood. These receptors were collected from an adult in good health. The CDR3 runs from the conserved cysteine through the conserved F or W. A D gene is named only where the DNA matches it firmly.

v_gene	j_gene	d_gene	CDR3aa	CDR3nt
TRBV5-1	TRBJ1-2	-	CASSLGNTPGGYTF	TGCGCCAGCAGCTTGGGGAACACGCCCGGGGGCTACACCTTC
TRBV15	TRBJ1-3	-	CATSIAPASGNTIYF	TGTGCCACCAGCATTGCCCCGGCGTCTGGAAACACCATATATTTT
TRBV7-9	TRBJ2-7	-	CASSFPHGFYEQYF	TGTGCCAGCAGCTTTCCACATGGGTTTTACGAGCAGTACTTC
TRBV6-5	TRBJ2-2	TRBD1	CATRTGLNTGELFF	TGTGCCACCCGGACAGGGTTAAACACCGGGGAGCTGTTTTTT
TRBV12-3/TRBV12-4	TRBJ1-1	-	CASSLEGAEAFF	TGTGCCAGCAGTTTGGAGGGGGCTGAAGCTTTCTTT
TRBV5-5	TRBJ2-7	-	CASSFNIDGYEQYF	TGTGCCAGCAGCTTTAATATCGACGGCTACGAGCAGTACTTC
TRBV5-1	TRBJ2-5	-	CASSLLGGAETQYF	TGCGCCAGCAGCTTGTTGGGGGGCGCAGAGACCCAGTACTTC
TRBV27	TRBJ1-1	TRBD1	CASQGAQPNTEAFF	TGTGCCAGCCAGGGGGCCCAACCGAACACTGAAGCTTTCTTT
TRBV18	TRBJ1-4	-	CASSRRGERLGKLFF	TGTGCCAGCTCACGTCGCGGGGAGCGGTTAGGAAAACTGTTTTTT
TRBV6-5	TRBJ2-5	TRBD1	CASSRQGAWETQYF	TGTGCCAGCAGTCGGCAGGGGGCATGGGAGACCCAGTACTTC
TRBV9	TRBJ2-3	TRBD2	CASGGVSTDTQYF	TGTGCCAGCGGGGGGGTAAGCACAGATACGCAGTATTTT
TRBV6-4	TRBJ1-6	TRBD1	CASRVQGGNNSPLHF	TGTGCCAGCAGAGTTCAGGGGGGCAATAATTCACCCCTCCACTTT
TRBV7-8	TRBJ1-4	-	CASSLMGAGEKLFF	TGTGCCAGCAGCTTGATGGGGGCAGGGGAAAAACTGTTTTTT
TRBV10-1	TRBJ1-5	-	CASSMFLPGRNSNQPQHF	TGCGCCAGCAGTATGTTCCTTCCGGGACGGAATAGCAATCAGCCCCAGCATTTT
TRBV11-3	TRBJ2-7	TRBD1	CASSFRQGVPYEQYF	TGTGCCAGCAGCTTCCGACAGGGAGTACCCTACGAGCAGTACTTC
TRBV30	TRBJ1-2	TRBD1	CAWGDRDNYGYTF	TGTGCCTGGGGGGACAGGGATAACTATGGCTACACCTTC
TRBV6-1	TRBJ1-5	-	CASSERVGASSNQPQHF	TGTGCCAGCAGTGAAAGGGTTGGGGCCTCTAGCAATCAGCCCCAGCATTTT